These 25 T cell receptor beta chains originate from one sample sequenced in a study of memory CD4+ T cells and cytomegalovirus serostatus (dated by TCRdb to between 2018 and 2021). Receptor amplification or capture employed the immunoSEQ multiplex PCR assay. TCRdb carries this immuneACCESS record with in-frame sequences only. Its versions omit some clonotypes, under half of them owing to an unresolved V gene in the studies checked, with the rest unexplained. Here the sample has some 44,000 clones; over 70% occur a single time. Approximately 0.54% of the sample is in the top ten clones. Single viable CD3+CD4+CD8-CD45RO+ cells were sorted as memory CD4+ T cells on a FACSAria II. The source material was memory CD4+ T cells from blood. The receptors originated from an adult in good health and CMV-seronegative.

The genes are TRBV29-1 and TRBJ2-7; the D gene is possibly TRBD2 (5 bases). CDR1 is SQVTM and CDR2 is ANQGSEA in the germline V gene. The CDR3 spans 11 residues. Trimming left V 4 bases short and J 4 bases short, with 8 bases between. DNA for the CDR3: TGCAGCGTTGGCGACTATTACGAGCAGTACTTC. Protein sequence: CSVGDYYEQYF.

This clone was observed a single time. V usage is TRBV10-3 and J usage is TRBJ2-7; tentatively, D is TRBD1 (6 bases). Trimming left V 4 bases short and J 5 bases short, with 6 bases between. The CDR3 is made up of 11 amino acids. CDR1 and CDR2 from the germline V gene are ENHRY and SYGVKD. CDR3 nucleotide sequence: TGTGCCATCAGTGGACAGGACGAGCAGTACTTC. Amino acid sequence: CAISGQDEQYF.

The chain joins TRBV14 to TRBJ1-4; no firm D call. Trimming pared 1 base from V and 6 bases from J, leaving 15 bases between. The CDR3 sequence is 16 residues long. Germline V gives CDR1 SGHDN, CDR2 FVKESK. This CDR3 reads CASSQGIMGFHEKLFF. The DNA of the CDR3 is TGTGCCAGCAGCCAAGGAATTATGGGGTTCCATGAAAAACTGTTTTTT.

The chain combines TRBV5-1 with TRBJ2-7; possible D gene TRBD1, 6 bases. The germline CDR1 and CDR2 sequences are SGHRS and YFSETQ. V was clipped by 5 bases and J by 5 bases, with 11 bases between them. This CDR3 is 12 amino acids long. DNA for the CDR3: TGCGCCAGCAGACAGGGAGTGAACGAGCAGTACTTC. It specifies CASRQGVNEQYF.

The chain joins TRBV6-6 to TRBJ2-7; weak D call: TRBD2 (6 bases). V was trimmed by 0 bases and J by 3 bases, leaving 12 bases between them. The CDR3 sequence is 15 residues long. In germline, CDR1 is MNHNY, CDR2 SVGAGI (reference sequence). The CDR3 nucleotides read TGTGCCAGCAGTTACTCGAAGGCTAGCGACTACGAGCAGTACTTC. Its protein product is CASSYSKASDYEQYF.

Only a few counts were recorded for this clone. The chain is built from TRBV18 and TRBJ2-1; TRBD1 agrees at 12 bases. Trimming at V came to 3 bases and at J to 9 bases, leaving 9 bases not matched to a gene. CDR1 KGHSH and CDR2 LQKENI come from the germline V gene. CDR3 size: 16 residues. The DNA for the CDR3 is TGTGCCAGCTCACCCGCACCGGGACAGGGGGCGGCTGAGCAGTTCTTC. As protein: CASSPAPGQGAAEQFF. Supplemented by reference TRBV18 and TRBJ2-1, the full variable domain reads NAGVMQNPRHLVRRRGQEARLRCSPMKGHSHVYWYRQLPEEGLKFMVYLQKENIIDESGMPKERFSAEFPKEGPSILRIQQVVRGDSAAYFCASSPAPGQGAAEQFFGPGTRLTVL.

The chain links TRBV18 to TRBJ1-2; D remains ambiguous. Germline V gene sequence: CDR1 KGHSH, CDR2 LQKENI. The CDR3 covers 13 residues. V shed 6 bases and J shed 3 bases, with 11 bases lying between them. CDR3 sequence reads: CASSQDSYYGYTF. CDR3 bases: TGTGCCAGCTCCCAAGACTCGTACTATGGCTACACCTTC.

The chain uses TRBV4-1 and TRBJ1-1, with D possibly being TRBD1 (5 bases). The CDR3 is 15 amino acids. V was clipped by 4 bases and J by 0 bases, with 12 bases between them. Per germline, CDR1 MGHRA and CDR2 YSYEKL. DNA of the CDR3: TGCGCCAGCAGCCGGGGCTTATTCATGAACACTGAAGCTTTCTTT. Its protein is CASSRGLFMNTEAFF.

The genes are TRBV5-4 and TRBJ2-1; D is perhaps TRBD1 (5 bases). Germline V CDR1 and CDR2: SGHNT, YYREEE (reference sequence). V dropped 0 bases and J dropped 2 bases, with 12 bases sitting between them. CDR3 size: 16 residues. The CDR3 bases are TGTGCCAGCAGCTTGGGGGGCAGGGCCGCCTACAATGAGCAGTTCTTC. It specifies CASSLGGRAAYNEQFF. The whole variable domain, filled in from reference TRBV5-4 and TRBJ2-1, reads ETGVTQSPTHLIKTRGQQVTLRCSSQSGHNTVSWYQQALGQGPQFIFQYYREEENGRGNFPPRFSGLQFPNYSSELNVNALELDDSALYLCASSLGGRAAYNEQFFGPGTRLTVL.

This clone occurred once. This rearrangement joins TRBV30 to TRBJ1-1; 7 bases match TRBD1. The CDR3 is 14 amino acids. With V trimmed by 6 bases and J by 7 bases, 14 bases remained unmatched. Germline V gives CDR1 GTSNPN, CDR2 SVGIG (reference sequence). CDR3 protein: CACLIPGQIFEAFF. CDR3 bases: TGTGCCTGCCTGATACCGGGACAGATTTTTGAAGCTTTCTTT.

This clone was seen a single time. The CDR3 sequence is CSVLRGNLIGNEQFF. The CDR3 DNA reads TGCAGCGTCCTCAGGGGAAACTTAATTGGCAATGAGCAGTTCTTC. The chain links TRBV29-1 to TRBJ2-1; weak D call: TRBD1 (6 bases). The CDR3 runs 15 residues. V was pared by 6 bases and J by 6 bases, with 21 bases between. CDR1 is SQVTM and CDR2 is ANQGSEA in the germline V gene.

The CDR3 nucleotides are TGTGCCAGCAGCCTGGCGGCCAACTCCTACGAGCAGTACTTC. Its protein is CASSLAANSYEQYF. The rearrangement links TRBV5-6 to TRBJ2-7; D remains unclear. Germline CDR1 SGHDT, CDR2 YYEEEE. The V end lost 4 bases, the J end lost 0 bases, and 11 bases lay between the germline ends. The CDR3 spans 14 residues.

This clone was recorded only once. The CDR3, as DNA: TGTGCCAGCAGCTCCCCGGGACAGCCCCAGCATTTT. This sequence encodes CASSSPGQPQHF. The chain links TRBV5-5 to TRBJ1-5; D ambiguous. The CDR3 loop spans 12 amino acids. Deletions cut 3 bases from V and 7 bases from J, with 8 bases between. Germline lookup yields CDR1 SGHKS and CDR2 YYEKEE (reference sequence).

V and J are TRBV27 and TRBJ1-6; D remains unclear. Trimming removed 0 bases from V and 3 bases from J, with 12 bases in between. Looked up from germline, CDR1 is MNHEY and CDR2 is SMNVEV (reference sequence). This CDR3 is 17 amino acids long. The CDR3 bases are TGTGCCAGCAGTTTATCCCCCATATCGGTCTATAATTCACCCCTCCACTTT. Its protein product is CASSLSPISVYNSPLHF.

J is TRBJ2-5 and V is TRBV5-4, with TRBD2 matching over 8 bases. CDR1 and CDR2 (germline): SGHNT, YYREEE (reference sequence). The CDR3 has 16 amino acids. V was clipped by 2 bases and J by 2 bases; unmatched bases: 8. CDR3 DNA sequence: TGTGCCAGCAGCTTTGTTTCTCGCGGGGGGCAAGAGACCCAGTACTTC. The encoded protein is CASSFVSRGGQETQYF. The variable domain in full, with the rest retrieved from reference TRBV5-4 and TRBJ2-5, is ETGVTQSPTHLIKTRGQQVTLRCSSQSGHNTVSWYQQALGQGPQFIFQYYREEENGRGNFPPRFSGLQFPNYSSELNVNALELDDSALYLCASSFVSRGGQETQYFGPGTRLLVL.

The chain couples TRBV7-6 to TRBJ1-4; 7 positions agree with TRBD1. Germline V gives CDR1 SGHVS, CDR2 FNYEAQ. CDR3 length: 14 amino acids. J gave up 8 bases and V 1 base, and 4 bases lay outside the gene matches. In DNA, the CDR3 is TGTGCCAGCAGCTTAGTAGGGACAGAGGAAAAACTGTTTTTT. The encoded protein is CASSLVGTEEKLFF.

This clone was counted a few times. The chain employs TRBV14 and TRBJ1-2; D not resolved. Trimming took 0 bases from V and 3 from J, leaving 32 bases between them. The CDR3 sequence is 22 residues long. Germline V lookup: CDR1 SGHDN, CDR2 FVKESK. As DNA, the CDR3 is TGTGCCAGCAGCCAAGACAAGGCCTTGGGATGGGCCTTCAACCTAACGGACTATGGCTACACCTTC. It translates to CASSQDKALGWAFNLTDYGYTF.

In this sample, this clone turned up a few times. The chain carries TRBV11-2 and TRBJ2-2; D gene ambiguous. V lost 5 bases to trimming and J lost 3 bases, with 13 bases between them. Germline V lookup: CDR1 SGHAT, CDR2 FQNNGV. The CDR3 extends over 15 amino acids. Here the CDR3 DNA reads TGTGCCAGCAGCCTAAGTTGGGTTGACACCGGGGAGCTGTTTTTT. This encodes CASSLSWVDTGELFF.

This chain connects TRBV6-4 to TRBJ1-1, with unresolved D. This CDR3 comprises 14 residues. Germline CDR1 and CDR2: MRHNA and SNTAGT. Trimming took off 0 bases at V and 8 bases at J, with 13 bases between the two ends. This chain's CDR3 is CASSDSNNGREAFF. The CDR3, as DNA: TGTGCCAGCAGTGACTCGAATAATGGCCGAGAAGCTTTCTTT.

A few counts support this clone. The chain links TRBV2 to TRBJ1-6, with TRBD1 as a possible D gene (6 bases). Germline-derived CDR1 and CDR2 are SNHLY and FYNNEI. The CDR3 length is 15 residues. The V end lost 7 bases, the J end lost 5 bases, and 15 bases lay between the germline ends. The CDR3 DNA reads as TGTGCCAGCAAAAACAGGGAGGCGAATAATTCACCCCTCCACTTT. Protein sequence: CASKNREANNSPLHF.

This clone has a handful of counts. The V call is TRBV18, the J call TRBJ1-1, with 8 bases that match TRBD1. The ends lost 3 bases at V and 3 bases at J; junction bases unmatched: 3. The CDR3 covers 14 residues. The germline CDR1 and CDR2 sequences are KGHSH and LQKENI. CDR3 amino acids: CASSPTDRDTEAFF. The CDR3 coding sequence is TGTGCCAGCTCACCTACGGACAGGGACACTGAAGCTTTCTTT. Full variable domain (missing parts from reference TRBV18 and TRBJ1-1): NAGVMQNPRHLVRRRGQEARLRCSPMKGHSHVYWYRQLPEEGLKFMVYLQKENIIDESGMPKERFSAEFPKEGPSILRIQQVVRGDSAAYFCASSPTDRDTEAFFGQGTRLTVV.

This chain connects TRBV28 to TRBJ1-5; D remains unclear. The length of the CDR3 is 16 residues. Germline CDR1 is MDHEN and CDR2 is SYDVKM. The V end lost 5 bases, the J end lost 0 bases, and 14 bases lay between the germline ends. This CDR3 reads CASSPQARNSNQPQHF. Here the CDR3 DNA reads TGTGCCAGCAGTCCACAAGCACGGAATAGCAATCAGCCCCAGCATTTT.

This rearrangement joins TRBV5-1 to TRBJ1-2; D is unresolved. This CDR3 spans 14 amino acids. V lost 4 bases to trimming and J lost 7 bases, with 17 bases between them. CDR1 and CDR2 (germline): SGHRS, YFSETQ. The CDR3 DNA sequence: TGCGCCAGCAGCCCGGAGGTCCAGGCGCGTGGCTACACCTTC. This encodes CASSPEVQARGYTF.

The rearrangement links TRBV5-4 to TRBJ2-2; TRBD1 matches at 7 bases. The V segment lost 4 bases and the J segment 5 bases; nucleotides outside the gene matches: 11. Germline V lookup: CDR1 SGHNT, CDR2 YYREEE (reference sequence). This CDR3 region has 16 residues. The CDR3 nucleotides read TGTGCCAGCAGCCGCAGATGGGACAGTTCTACCGGGGAGCTGTTTTTT. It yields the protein CASSRRWDSSTGELFF.

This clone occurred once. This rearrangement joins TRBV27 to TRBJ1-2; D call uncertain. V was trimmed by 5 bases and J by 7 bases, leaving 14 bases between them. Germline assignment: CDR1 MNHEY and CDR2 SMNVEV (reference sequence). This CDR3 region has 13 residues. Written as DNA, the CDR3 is TGTGCCAGCAGTACAGCGGGTAGCCCTGGCTACACCTTC. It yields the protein CASSTAGSPGYTF.